These 3 T cell receptor beta chains share one sample of origin, sequenced in a study of T cells in Graves' hyperthyroidism and ophthalmopathy. From RNA transcripts, TCR beta CDR3 regions were amplified. When the TCR CDR3 underwent first-round RT-PCR, the HTBI primer set was used. A single record per CDR3 protein comes from TCRdb applying MiXCR to the multiplex PCR reads. Of 300,000 or so distinct CDR3 sequences detected, 17% appear once; the ten largest clones hold approximately 57%. The sequenced sample consisted of blood. These receptors were collected from a woman aged 55-69 years with Graves' ophthalmopathy.

The rearrangement links TRBV5-4 to TRBJ2-7, with D possibly TRBD2 on 5 matching bases. The V and J ends lost 5 bases and 3 bases respectively, with 15 bases between them. Germline V gene sequence: CDR1 SGHNT, CDR2 YYREEE (reference sequence). This CDR3 is 14 amino acids long. The CDR3 region is CASSPGERLYEQYF. The CDR3 DNA follows: TGTGCCAGCAGTCCCGGTGAGCGGCTCTACGAGCAGTACTTC.

This clonotype was detected many times. This chain uses TRBV7-2 with TRBJ2-5; D possibly corresponds to TRBD2 (5 bases). Between the trimmed V and J ends, which lost 5 bases and 0 bases, there was a span of 13 bases. The CDR3 covers 15 residues. Looked up from germline, CDR1 is SGHTA and CDR2 is FQGNSA. CDR3 bases: TGTGCCAGCAGCCAAAATGGCGGGTACCAAGAGACCCAGTACTTC. It yields the protein CASSQNGGYQETQYF.

The V call is TRBV6-5, the J call TRBJ1-3; D uncertain. V was shortened by 2 bases and J by 3 bases, with 8 bases between the two germline ends. Germline-derived CDR1 and CDR2 are MNHEY and SVGAGI. This CDR3 comprises 14 residues. CDR3 loop: CASSYQSVGNTIYF. The CDR3 DNA sequence: TGTGCCAGCAGTTACCAGTCAGTTGGAAACACCATATATTTT.